Shown below are 15 T cell receptor beta chains from a single sample sequenced in a study of blood T cells in healthy people across ages. Through a sample-barcoded 5' primer and a J-beta primer mix, a second PCR was run for roughly 7 to 12 cycles. One entry per CDR3 protein, called by TCRdb with MiXCR from the 5' RACE reads. The sample shows 1.5 million to 2 million distinct CDR3 sequences, roughly 49% of them seen only once. Input material: blood. All receptors come from a woman between 40 and 50 years old in good health.

In this sample, this clonotype turned up a few times. The chain combines TRBV10-3 with TRBJ2-3; D is possibly TRBD1 (6 bases). The ends were cut back, 0 bases at V and 8 bases at J, with 15 bases in the middle. The CDR3 runs 15 residues. Germline CDR1 ENHRY, CDR2 SYGVKD. The CDR3 DNA follows: TGTGCCATCAGTGAGTCGCCAGGACAGCCCGGTACGCAGTATTTT. This sequence encodes CAISESPGQPGTQYF.

V usage is TRBV28 and J usage is TRBJ2-6; 14 bases agree with TRBD2. There are 18 residues in the CDR3. The J segment lost 1 base and the V segment lost 6 bases, leaving 5 bases of the junction unmatched. Germline-derived CDR1 and CDR2 are MDHEN and SYDVKM. CDR3 DNA sequence: TGTGCCAGCAGGACCGGGACTAGCGGGGGTTCTGGGGCCAACGTCCTGACTTTC. It is translated as CASRTGTSGGSGANVLTF.

The chain couples TRBV20-1 to TRBJ1-5, with 10 positions matching TRBD1. Germline V CDR1 and CDR2: DFQATT, SNEGSKA (reference sequence). The CDR3 runs 15 residues. V lost 1 base and J lost 2; bases outside the gene matches: 2. The CDR3 nucleotides read TGCAGTGCTAGAGGCGGGACAGGGGGCAATCAGCCCCAGCATTTT. Translated: CSARGGTGGNQPQHF.

At least ten counts were recorded for this clonotype. The chain employs TRBV20-1 and TRBJ2-7, with D tentatively TRBD2 (7 bases). V was trimmed by 3 bases and J by 0 bases, leaving 12 bases between them. The CDR3 consists of 14 residues. The germline gives CDR1 DFQATT, CDR2 SNEGSKA (reference sequence). CDR3 DNA: TGCAGTGCTAGCCCGGGGGGCCCCTCCTACGAGCAGTACTTC. Amino acid sequence: CSASPGGPSYEQYF.

The chain is built from TRBV4-3 and TRBJ2-3, with TRBD1 identical over 9 bases. Unmatched junction bases numbered 5, after V lost 3 bases and J lost 4 bases. Germline V gives CDR1 LGHNA, CDR2 YSLEER. The CDR3 sequence is 15 residues long. CDR3 nucleotide sequence: TGCGCCAGCAGCCAGAGGACAGGGGACGCAGATACGCAGTATTTT. This gives the protein CASSQRTGDADTQYF.

This clonotype turned up a few times. This rearrangement joins TRBV29-1 to TRBJ2-3; 7 nucleotides match TRBD2. This CDR3 is 13 amino acids long. V dropped 5 bases and J dropped 0; count of bases not matched to a gene: 2. Per germline, CDR1 SQVTM and CDR2 ANQGSEA. CDR3 sequence: CSVRAGSTDTQYF. In DNA, the CDR3 is TGCAGCGTTCGAGCGGGGAGCACAGATACGCAGTATTTT.

The genes are TRBV29-1 and TRBJ2-5, with D maybe TRBD1 (5 bases). Deletions cut 5 bases from V and 2 bases from J, with 9 bases between. This CDR3 contains 12 residues. Germline CDR1 SQVTM, CDR2 ANQGSEA. The CDR3 sequence: CSVFQGQETQYF. CDR3 nucleotides: TGCAGCGTTTTCCAGGGACAAGAGACCCAGTACTTC. Together with reference TRBV29-1 and TRBJ2-5, the CDR3 gives the full variable domain: SAVISQKPSRDICQRGTSLTIQCQVDSQVTMMFWYRQQPGQSLTLIATANQGSEATYESGFVIDKFPISRPNLTFSTLTVSNMSPEDSSIYLCSVFQGQETQYFGPGTRLLVL.

This rearrangement joins TRBV28 to TRBJ1-4; 10 bases fit TRBD1. The CDR3 spans 16 residues. J gave up 8 bases and V 2 bases, and 8 bases lay outside the gene matches. Germline lookup yields CDR1 MDHEN and CDR2 SYDVKM. The CDR3 DNA sequence: TGTGCCAGCAGTTTACGGTGGGACAGGGGAAAGGAAAAACTGTTTTTT. Protein sequence: CASSLRWDRGKEKLFF.

The V gene is TRBV5-1, the J gene TRBJ2-3, with 7 bases that match TRBD2. The CDR3 is 16 residues long. Per germline, CDR1 SGHRS and CDR2 YFSETQ. J gave up 2 bases and V 3 bases, and 9 bases lay outside the gene matches. The CDR3 reads CASSSTSGTTTDTQYF. CDR3 DNA: TGCGCCAGCAGCTCGACCAGTGGGACTACCACAGATACGCAGTATTTT.

This clonotype was counted between two and nine times. The J gene is TRBJ2-5, the V gene TRBV5-1; tentatively, D is TRBD2 (6 bases). V was shortened by 0 bases and J by 5 bases, with 17 bases between the two germline ends. Germline assignment: CDR1 SGHRS and CDR2 YFSETQ. The CDR3 is made up of 16 amino acids. CDR3 coding DNA: TGCGCCAGCAGCTTGGTGGAGGGAGCGGACGAGGAGACCCAGTACTTC. This gives the protein CASSLVEGADEETQYF. Supplemented by reference TRBV5-1 and TRBJ2-5, the full variable domain reads KAGVTQTPRYLIKTRGQQVTLSCSPISGHRSVSWYQQTPGQGLQFLFEYFSETQRNKGNFPGRFSGRQFSNSRSEMNVSTLELGDSALYLCASSLVEGADEETQYFGPGTRLLVL.

The chain links TRBV13 to TRBJ2-1; D gene uncertain. Germline V lookup: CDR1 PRHDT, CDR2 FYEKMQ (reference sequence). The CDR3 runs to 15 residues. V was shortened by 3 bases and J by 5 bases, with 14 bases between the two germline ends. Here the CDR3 reads CASSFRRVLNNEQFF. DNA of the CDR3: TGTGCCAGCAGCTTTAGAAGAGTTCTGAACAATGAGCAGTTCTTC.

This chain joins TRBV5-1 and TRBJ1-5; the D gene is possibly TRBD1 (5 bases). Trimming pared 0 bases from V and 1 base from J, leaving 14 bases between. This CDR3 has 17 residues. Per germline, CDR1 SGHRS and CDR2 YFSETQ. DNA for the CDR3: TGCGCCAGCAGCTTGGATTTCAGGGAGGAGAGCAATCAGCCCCAGCATTTT. It encodes CASSLDFREESNQPQHF.

This sequence joins TRBV20-1 and TRBJ2-1; 14 nucleotides line up with TRBD2. This CDR3 is 18 amino acids long. Germline CDR1 DFQATT, CDR2 SNEGSKA (reference sequence). V was pared by 0 bases and J by 6 bases, with 10 bases of the junction left unmatched. The CDR3 sequence is CSARDHRTSGGSLNEQFF. CDR3 coding DNA: TGCAGTGCTAGAGATCATCGGACTAGCGGGGGGTCGCTCAATGAGCAGTTCTTC.

DNA of the CDR3: TGTGCCAGCATTAGAACGGGACAGGGGCCCTGGGAGACCCAGTACTTC. Its translation: CASIRTGQGPWETQYF. This chain uses TRBV6-5 with TRBJ2-5; the match to TRBD1 covers 10 bases. In germline, CDR1 is MNHEY, CDR2 SVGAGI. This CDR3 spans 16 amino acids. Trimming removed 7 bases from V and 5 bases from J; junction bases left unmatched: 13.

This clonotype was seen a handful of times. The rearrangement links TRBV9 to TRBJ2-1, with 9 nucleotides matching TRBD1. Trimming cost V 4 bases and J 5 bases; bases outside gene matches: 16. The germline gives CDR1 SGDLS, CDR2 YYNGEE. CDR3 size: 18 residues. The CDR3 DNA reads TGTGCCAGCAGCCCGAGGGGGTGGGACAGGGCTTTTGACAATGAGCAGTTCTTC. Protein sequence: CASSPRGWDRAFDNEQFF.